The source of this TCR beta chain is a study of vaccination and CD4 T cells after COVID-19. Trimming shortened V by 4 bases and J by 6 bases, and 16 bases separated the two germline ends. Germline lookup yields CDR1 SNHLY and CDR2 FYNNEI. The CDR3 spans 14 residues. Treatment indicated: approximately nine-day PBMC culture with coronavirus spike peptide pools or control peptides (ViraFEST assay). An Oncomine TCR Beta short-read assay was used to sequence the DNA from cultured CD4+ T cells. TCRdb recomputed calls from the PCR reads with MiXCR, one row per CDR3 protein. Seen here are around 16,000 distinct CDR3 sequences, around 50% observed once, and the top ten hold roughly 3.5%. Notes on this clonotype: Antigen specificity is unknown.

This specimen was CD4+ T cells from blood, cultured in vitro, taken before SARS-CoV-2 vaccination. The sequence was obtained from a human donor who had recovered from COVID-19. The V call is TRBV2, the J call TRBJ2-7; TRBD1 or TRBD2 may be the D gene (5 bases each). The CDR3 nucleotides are TGTGCCAGCAGTGTGCGCAGGGAGAATGCCGAGCAGTACTTC. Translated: CASSVRRENAEQYF. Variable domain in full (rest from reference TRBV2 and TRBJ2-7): EPEVTQTPSHQVTQMGQEVILRCVPISNHLYFYWYRQILGQKVEFLVSFYNNEISEKSEIFDDQFSVERPDGSNFTLKIRSTKLEDSAMYFCASSVRRENAEQYFGPGTRLTVT.